This is a list of T cell receptor beta chains from one sample in a study of blood T cell repertoires in COVID-19. Measured with immunoSEQ multiplex PCR; TCRdb has only the in-frame clones, and not every one. The profile shows 200,000 to 250,000 clones, 65% to 90% of them singletons. Sequences were obtained from peripheral blood. The receptors come from an older woman with COVID-19, enrolled during active disease. CDR3s include the opening cysteine and the closing phenylalanine or tryptophan. D genes are given only for firm matches. Part of the rows lack a size; the others show once, few, many or a class for expanded clones.

j_call clone_size d_call v_call cdr3_aa cdr3_nt
TRBJ1-6 NA TRBD1 TRBV6-5 CASRLGQGNSPLHF TGTGCCAGCAGACTTGGACAGGGAAATTCACCCCTCCACTTT
TRBJ2-3 NA NA TRBV6-5 CASTKTAPSTDTQYF TGTGCCAGCACCAAGACAGCCCCTAGCACAGATACGCAGTATTTT
TRBJ1-3 NA NA TRBV25-1 CASSVKGLGSGNTIYF TGTGCCAGCAGTGTGAAGGGGCTGGGTAGTGGAAACACCATATATTTT
TRBJ1-2 NA NA TRBV9 CASSGGPSRGYTF TGTGCCAGCAGCGGGGGCCCATCACGTGGCTACACCTTC
TRBJ1-2 NA NA TRBV27 CASSLSTRAVGGYTF TGTGCCAGCAGTTTATCGACCAGGGCGGTGGGGGGCTACACCTTC
TRBJ2-2 once NA TRBV3-1/TRBV3-2 CASSQVDTYTGELFF TGTGCCAGCAGCCAAGTGGACACCTACACCGGGGAGCTGTTTTTT
TRBJ2-5 NA TRBD2 TRBV4-2 CASSQTTASGGQETQYF TGTGCCAGCAGCCAAACAACAGCTAGCGGGGGTCAAGAGACCCAGTACTTC
TRBJ1-6 NA NA TRBV4-3 CASSQVGGPNNSPLHF TGCGCCAGCAGCCAAGTCGGAGGACCTAATAATTCACCCCTCCACTTT
TRBJ2-7 NA TRBD1 TRBV4-3 CASSQDSGQGAYEQYF TGCGCCAGCAGCCAAGATTCGGGACAGGGGGCCTACGAGCAGTACTTC
TRBJ1-4 NA TRBD1 TRBV5-1 CASSSAGQGALSEKLFF TGCGCCAGCAGCTCAGCGGGACAGGGGGCGTTAAGTGAAAAACTGTTTTTT
TRBJ2-5 NA TRBD1 TRBV10-3 CAIRTGTGEEETQYF TGTGCCATCCGGACCGGGACAGGGGAGGAGGAGACCCAGTACTTC
TRBJ1-5 NA TRBD1 TRBV6-2/TRBV6-3 CASSLTGGAGQPQHF TGTGCCAGCAGTCTTACAGGGGGCGCAGGTCAGCCCCAGCATTTT
TRBJ1-2 few TRBD1 TRBV28 CASSTPGTGGAYGYTF TGTGCCAGCAGTACTCCCGGGACAGGGGGCGCTTATGGCTACACCTTC
TRBJ2-7 NA NA TRBV15 CATSRGGHEQYF TGTGCCACCAGCAGAGGGGGGCACGAGCAGTACTTC
TRBJ2-7 NA NA TRBV11-3 CASSLVSQAYEQYF TGTGCCAGCAGCTTAGTGTCGCAGGCCTACGAGCAGTACTTC
TRBJ1-2 NA NA TRBV19 CASSIRAGARNYGYTF TGTGCCAGTAGTATCCGGGCAGGGGCGAGAAACTATGGCTACACCTTC
TRBJ2-5 NA NA TRBV9 CASSSRLSDLQETQYF TGTGCCAGCAGCTCCCGACTAAGCGATCTTCAAGAGACCCAGTACTTC
TRBJ1-2 NA NA TRBV6-4 CASSNGGYGYTF TGTGCCAGCTCCAACGGAGGCTATGGCTACACCTTC
TRBJ1-1 once NA TRBV3-1/TRBV3-2 CASSQVNSEAFF TGTGCCAGCAGCCAAGTTAACAGTGAAGCTTTCTTT
TRBJ1-4 NA NA TRBV5-1 CASTSRSGATNEKLFF TGCGCCAGCACCTCCCGATCGGGTGCAACTAATGAAAAACTGTTTTTT
TRBJ2-7 NA TRBD2 TRBV2 CASSAAVAGGTYEQYF TGTGCCAGCAGTGCGGCGGTAGCGGGAGGAACCTACGAGCAGTACTTC
TRBJ2-1 once TRBD2 TRBV9 CASSVGGRGYNEQFF TGTGCCAGCAGCGTAGGCGGGAGAGGGTACAATGAGCAGTTCTTC
TRBJ1-1 NA NA TRBV9 CASSVAMDSEAFF TGTGCCAGCAGCGTAGCTATGGACAGTGAAGCTTTCTTT
TRBJ1-3 NA TRBD1 TRBV18 CASSLQRQGVLSGNTIYF TGTGCCAGCTCACTCCAGCGACAGGGAGTGCTCTCTGGAAACACCATATATTTT
TRBJ2-3 NA NA TRBV21-1 CASSKIWRQSTDTQYF TGTGCCAGCAGCAAAATTTGGAGACAGAGCACAGATACGCAGTATTTT
TRBJ1-1 NA NA TRBV19 CASSIGTATPPTEAFF TGTGCCAGTAGTATAGGGACAGCAACCCCCCCCACTGAAGCTTTCTTT
TRBJ1-4 NA TRBD1 TRBV7-2 CASSPGQPHNEKLFF TGTGCCAGCAGCCCGGGACAGCCTCATAATGAAAAACTGTTTTTT
TRBJ2-1 NA TRBD1 TRBV9 CASSAIFRTGDNEQFF TGTGCCAGCAGTGCAATATTTCGGACAGGGGACAATGAGCAGTTCTTC
TRBJ2-3 NA NA TRBV19 CASSIGPSTDTQYF TGTGCCAGTAGTATAGGTCCTAGCACAGATACGCAGTATTTT
TRBJ2-5 NA TRBD2 TRBV5-6 CASSFGGLAAAGTQYF TGTGCCAGCAGCTTTGGAGGACTAGCGGCTGCGGGGACCCAGTACTTC
TRBJ1-2 once NA TRBV18 CASSREDLQGVGYTF TGTGCCAGCTCACGGGAGGACCTACAAGGAGTTGGCTACACCTTC
TRBJ2-1 NA TRBD2 TRBV7-9 CASSPSGGSYNEQFF TGTGCCAGCAGCCCCTCGGGGGGCTCCTACAATGAGCAGTTCTTC
TRBJ1-1 NA NA TRBV4-1 CASSQAILGQNTEAFF TGCGCCAGCAGCCAAGCCATTTTGGGACAGAACACTGAAGCTTTCTTT
TRBJ2-5 NA TRBD1 TRBV5-4 CASSQDPGQDFPRTQYF TGTGCCAGCAGCCAAGATCCGGGACAGGACTTTCCGAGGACCCAGTACTTC
TRBJ2-7 NA TRBD1 TRBV7-6 CASSSTGGKGEQYF TGTGCCAGCAGCTCGACAGGGGGCAAGGGTGAGCAGTACTTC
TRBJ1-2 NA TRBD1 TRBV18 CASSFRSNDRGDYGYTF TGTGCCAGCTCATTCCGGTCGAACGACAGGGGGGACTATGGCTACACCTTC
TRBJ1-3 NA TRBD1 TRBV6-5 CASSRSDRAGNTIYF TGTGCCAGCAGCCGATCCGACAGGGCTGGAAACACCATATATTTT
TRBJ1-5 NA NA TRBV12-3/TRBV12-4 CASNDRFQPQHF TGTGCCAGCAATGACAGATTCCAGCCCCAGCATTTT
TRBJ1-2 once NA TRBV7-9 CAGRKSDYGYTF TGTGCCGGCCGTAAGTCTGACTATGGCTACACCTTC
TRBJ1-2 NA NA TRBV29-1 CSVIQGYGYTF TGCAGCGTTATTCAGGGGTATGGCTACACCTTC
TRBJ2-3 NA NA TRBV7-3 CASSLTLSTDTQYF TGTGCCAGCAGCTTAACCCTAAGCACAGATACGCAGTATTTT
TRBJ2-7 NA TRBD1 TRBV6-5 CASSSRDRGVYEQYF TGTGCCAGCAGTTCCCGGGACAGGGGTGTCTACGAGCAGTACTTC
TRBJ2-3 NA TRBD2 TRBV23-1 CASIWSPSGRASRTDTQYF TGCGCCAGCATATGGAGCCCTAGCGGGAGGGCCAGTCGCACAGATACGCAGTATTTT
TRBJ1-1 NA NA TRBV7-2 CASSPTGTPNTEAFF TGTGCCAGCAGCCCTACCGGGACACCTAACACTGAAGCTTTCTTT
TRBJ1-6 NA TRBD1 TRBV5-4 CASSLQGTESPLHF TGTGCCAGCAGCTTACAGGGGACTGAGTCACCCCTCCACTTT
TRBJ1-1 NA NA TRBV29-1 CSVEGRTEAFF TGCAGCGTTGAAGGGAGGACTGAAGCTTTCTTT
TRBJ1-2 NA NA TRBV11-2 CASSPGGGYTF TGTGCCAGCAGTCCGGGTGGTGGCTACACCTTC
TRBJ1-6 NA NA TRBV5-1 CASSLAPRLYSPLHF TGCGCCAGCAGCTTGGCCCCCAGGTTATATTCACCCCTCCACTTT
TRBJ2-7 NA TRBD1 TRBV11-2 CASSEGQGPYEQYF TGTGCCAGCAGCGAAGGACAGGGTCCCTACGAGCAGTACTTC
TRBJ1-5 NA NA TRBV19 CASSYLSAQHF TGTGCCAGTAGTTATTTATCAGCCCAGCATTTT
TRBJ1-2 NA TRBD1 TRBV12-3/TRBV12-4 CASNRGGDYGYTF TGTGCCAGTAACAGGGGAGGAGACTATGGCTACACCTTC